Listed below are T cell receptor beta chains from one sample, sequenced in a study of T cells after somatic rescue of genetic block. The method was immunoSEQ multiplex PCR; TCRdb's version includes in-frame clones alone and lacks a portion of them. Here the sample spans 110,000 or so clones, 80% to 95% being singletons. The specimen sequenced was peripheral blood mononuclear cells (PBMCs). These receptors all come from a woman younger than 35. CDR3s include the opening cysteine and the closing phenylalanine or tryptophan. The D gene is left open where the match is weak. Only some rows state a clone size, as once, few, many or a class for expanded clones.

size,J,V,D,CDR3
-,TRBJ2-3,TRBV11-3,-,CASSLETTFTDTQYF
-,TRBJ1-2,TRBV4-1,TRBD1,CASSYGQGDYGYTF
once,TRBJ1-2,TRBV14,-,CASSQDGTREGYTF
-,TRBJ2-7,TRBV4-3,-,CASSQGLGGAFEQYF
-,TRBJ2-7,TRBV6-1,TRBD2,CASSPTGGSYEQYF
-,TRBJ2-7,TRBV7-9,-,CASSSVGYEQYF
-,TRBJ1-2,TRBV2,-,CASRRVNGYTF
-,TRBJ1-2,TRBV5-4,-,CASSADSNYGYTF
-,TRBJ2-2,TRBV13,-,CASSLGPRGGQNTGELFF
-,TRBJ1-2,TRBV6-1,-,CASSEISKAAYGYTF
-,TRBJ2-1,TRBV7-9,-,CASSPRGFSYNEQFF
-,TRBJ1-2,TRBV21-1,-,CASVEGEGRKDGYTF
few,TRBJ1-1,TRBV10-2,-,CASINLNTEAFF
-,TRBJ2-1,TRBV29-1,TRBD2,CSVELAGVEQFF
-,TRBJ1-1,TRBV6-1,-,CASTREGTEAFF
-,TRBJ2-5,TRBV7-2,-,CASSPQETQYF
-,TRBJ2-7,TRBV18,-,CASSPLSGTSEQYF
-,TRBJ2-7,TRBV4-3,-,CASSRGTGGYEQYF
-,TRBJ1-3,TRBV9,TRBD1,CASSEGQSISGNTIYF
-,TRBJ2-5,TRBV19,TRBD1,CASREGAQETQYF
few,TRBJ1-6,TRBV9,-,CASSVVGGDNSPLHF
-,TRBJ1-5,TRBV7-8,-,CASSPTGRFNQPQHF
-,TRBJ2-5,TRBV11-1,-,CASSLVGGLETQYF
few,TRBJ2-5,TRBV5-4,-,CASSLPKETQYF
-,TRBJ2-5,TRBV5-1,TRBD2,CASSLAVAGGSETQYF
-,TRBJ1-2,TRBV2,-,CASSVLRDNYGYTF
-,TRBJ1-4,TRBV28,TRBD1,CASRPPGQSNEKLFF
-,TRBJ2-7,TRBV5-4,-,CASSLSPRAYEQYF
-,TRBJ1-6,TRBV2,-,CASVSRDPYNSPLHF